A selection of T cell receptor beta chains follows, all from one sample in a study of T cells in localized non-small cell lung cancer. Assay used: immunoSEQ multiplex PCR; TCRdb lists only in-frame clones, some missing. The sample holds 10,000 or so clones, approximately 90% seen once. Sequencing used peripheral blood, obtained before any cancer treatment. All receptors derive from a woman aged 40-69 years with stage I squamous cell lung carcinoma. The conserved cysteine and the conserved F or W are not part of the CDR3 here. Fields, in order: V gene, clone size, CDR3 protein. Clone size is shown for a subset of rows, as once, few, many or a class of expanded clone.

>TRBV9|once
ASSVGVGAFEAF
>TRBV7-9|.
ASSAPWASGDNEQF
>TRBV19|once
ASSDVAREKLF
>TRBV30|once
AWGRDRPYGYT
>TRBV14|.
ASSHPDRQETQY
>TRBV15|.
ATSMLKTGKETQY
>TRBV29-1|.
SGLASGGHTDTQY
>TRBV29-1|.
SVHGSSYNEQF
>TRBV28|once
ASSLRILGSYEQY
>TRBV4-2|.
ASSQENRNIQY
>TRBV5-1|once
ASSSKIEQY
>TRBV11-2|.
ASSRSTGTYGYT
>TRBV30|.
AWSGGLAANNEQF
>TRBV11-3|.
ASSPNTDTQY
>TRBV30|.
AWSSENSPLH
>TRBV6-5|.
ASSWGQVNTEAF
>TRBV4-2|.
ASSQDLSNQPQH
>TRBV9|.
ASSAWGPGANVLT
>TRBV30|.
AWSVIVREDEKLF
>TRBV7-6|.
ASSLAGQGFGYT
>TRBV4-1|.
ASSQDLAGGPTGELF
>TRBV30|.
AWRTRGNNSPLH
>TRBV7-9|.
ASSLSTPLNTEAF
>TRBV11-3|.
ASSLVSSGSYEQY